This T cell receptor (beta chain) derives from a study of T-cell memory formation after mild COVID-19. Findings of the study overall: Among CD4+ contracting clones, most were CM and EM, and CD8+ ones EMRA. Pre-infection memory carried some responding clones, suggesting that cross-reactive memory joined.

The germline CDR1 and CDR2 sequences are DFQATT and SNEGSKA (reference sequence). Trimming left V 5 bases short and J 3 bases short, with 5 bases between. This CDR3 has 11 residues. This clonotype has just a few counts. What it recognizes is unknown. MiXCR, applied by TCRdb to the 5' RACE reads, yields one record per CDR3 protein. Among a few hundred thousand distinct CDR3 sequences listed, more than 20% were seen once. This TCR was recovered from an adult woman who had mild COVID-19 (a few samples of this study predate the infection). Cell type and time point are not known. Sequenced material: PBMCs or a T cell subset sorted from them (not recorded which). This chain connects TRBV20-1 to TRBJ2-1; no firm D call. The CDR3 coding sequence is TGCAGTGCTGTTAGCTACAATGAGCAGTTCTTC. Protein product: CSAVSYNEQFF.